Each of the 3 T cell receptor beta chains below was sequenced from the same sample in a study of shared clonotypes between healthy human individuals. Using immunoSEQ multiplex PCR, the repertoire was profiled, and TCRdb retains in-frame clones only, with some absent. This table holds some 2,000,000 clones, about 94% found once. Naive CD8 cells lacked CD45RO, underwent positive selection for CCR7 and left out terminally differentiated effector memory CD45RA+ cells. Sample: naive CD8+ T cells sorted from blood. The receptor source for this set is a man aged 18 to 35 in good health.

V and J are TRBV30 and TRBJ2-7; possible D gene TRBD2, 7 bases. With 5 bases removed from V and 5 bases from J, the gap between germline ends came to 16 bases. Germline values: CDR1 GTSNPN, CDR2 SVGIG (reference sequence). The CDR3 spans 13 residues. CDR3 DNA sequence: TGTGCCTGGGCACTGGGGGGGGCCCACGAGCAGTACTTC. It translates to CAWALGGAHEQYF.

This chain connects TRBV27 to TRBJ2-1, with 9 bases that match TRBD2. The CDR3 has 16 amino acids. V dropped 5 bases and J dropped 5; count of bases not matched to a gene: 10. Germline CDR1 and CDR2: MNHEY and SMNVEV (reference sequence). The CDR3 spells CASSLLAGAFHNEQFF. As DNA, the CDR3 is TGTGCCAGCAGTCTTTTAGCGGGAGCTTTCCACAATGAGCAGTTCTTC.

Concerning this clone: The sample has other DNA sequences that encode this CDR3 too. This sequence joins TRBV6-1 and TRBJ2-2; D is ambiguous. V was clipped by 2 bases and J by 1 base, with 2 bases between them. Germline V gives CDR1 MNHNS, CDR2 SASEGT. The CDR3 has 13 amino acids. The DNA of the CDR3 is TGTGCCAGCAGTGAACTGAACACCGGGGAGCTGTTTTTT. It codes for CASSELNTGELFF.